Listed here is a single TCR beta chain. The CDR3 loop spans 12 amino acids. The V end lost 4 bases, the J end lost 5 bases, and 9 bases lay between the germline ends. Germline assignment: CDR1 DFQATT and CDR2 SNEGSKA (reference sequence). The data were taken from a study of CD8 T cells in Susac syndrome. Roughly 0.45 to 1 ug RNA was reverse transcribed with random hexamers. TCRdb independently ran MiXCR on the immunoSEQ multiplex PCR reads; one entry per CDR3 protein. The data show some 110,000 distinct CDR3 sequences, 96% seen once. Sequenced material: CD4+ T cells from PBMCs. The chain has TRBV20-1 and TRBJ2-1; no firm D call. The sequence came from a human donor with Susac syndrome. CDR3 sequence reads: CSATPLDNEQFF. The DNA for the CDR3 is TGCAGTGCTACCCCACTTGACAATGAGCAGTTCTTC.